One sample yielded the 26 T cell receptor beta chains listed below, sequenced in a study of T cell clonality in common variable immunodeficiency. Study results and limitations: Fewer deletions and N-nucleotide insertions were reportedly seen in common variable immunodeficiency TCR beta sequences.

These receptors are not linked to any known antigen. Only in-frame clones appear in the TCRdb table, and some are missing; sequencing was by immunoSEQ multiplex PCR. Recorded here are tens of thousands of clones, none singletons. Material: peripheral blood mononuclear cells. The receptors come from a human donor with common variable immunodeficiency.

This clone was seen ten or more times. The CDR3 goes on 3 residues after the read ends, and that part is filled in from the germline J gene. V is TRBV2 and J is TRBJ2-5; 7 nucleotides agree with TRBD2. Germline assignment: CDR1 SNHLY and CDR2 FYNNEI. This CDR3 is built from 17 residues. The trim removed 3 bases at V and 2 bases at J, leaving 12 bases unmatched. The CDR3 bases that were read are TGTGCCAGCAGTGATTACTCCGGGGGGTGGGAGCAAGAGACC. It specifies CASSDYSGGWEQET. The entire CDR3 reads CASSDYSGGWEQETQYF.

In regard to this clone: The read gets to within 3 residues of the CDR3 end, and the germline J gene fills in the rest. The rearrangement joins TRBV30 to TRBJ2-1, with 13 bases fitting TRBD2. Looked up from germline, CDR1 is GTSNPN and CDR2 is SVGIG (reference sequence). The V segment lost 2 bases and the J segment 7 bases; nucleotides outside the gene matches: 8. The CDR3 runs to 16 residues. CDR3 bases read: TGTGCCTGGAGTCTATGGACTAGCGGGAGTATGAATGAG. Translation: CAWSLWTSGSMNE. The whole CDR3 sequence is CAWSLWTSGSMNEQFF.

As concerns this clone: Read sequence stops 3 residues before the CDR3 end, and the germline J gene provides the missing end. The V and J genes are TRBV18 and TRBJ2-7; TRBD1 matches at 10 bases. V lost 5 bases to trimming and J lost 6 bases; unmatched junction nucleotides: 1. This CDR3 spans 12 amino acids. The germline V gene encodes CDR1 KGHSH and CDR2 LQKENI. The covered CDR3 bases are TGTGCCAGCTCAGACAGGGGGCTCGAG. Translation gives CASSDRGLE. In full, the CDR3 reads CASSDRGLEQYF.

A remark on this clone: The sequenced fragment ends 3 residues before the CDR3 boundary, so the rest is inferred from the germline J gene. The J gene is TRBJ2-3, the V gene TRBV11-3; D gene ambiguous. The ends were cut back, 4 bases at V and 0 bases at J, with 8 bases in the middle. Germline CDR1 SGHNT, CDR2 YENEEA. The CDR3 has 14 residues. CDR3: CASSSGVSTDTQYF. The CDR3 DNA, read in part, is TGTGCCAGCAGCTCAGGAGTAAGCACAGATACG.

This clone was seen a few times. The DNA ends 3 residues before the CDR3 does, and the rest of the CDR3 is filled in from the germline J gene. This rearrangement joins TRBV5-4 to TRBJ1-6; D not certain. Germline V gene lookup returns CDR1 SGHNT and CDR2 YYREEE (reference sequence). The CDR3 extends over 14 amino acids. V lost 2 bases and J 9 bases, leaving 12 bases between the germline ends. CDR3 region: CASSFGSVGSPLHF. The CDR3 bases that were read are TGTGCCAGCAGCTTCGGGTCCGTTGGTTCACCC. Using reference TRBV5-4 and TRBJ1-6 for the parts outside the CDR3, the full variable domain is ETGVTQSPTHLIKTRGQQVTLRCSSQSGHNTVSWYQQALGQGPQFIFQYYREEENGRGNFPPRFSGLQFPNYSSELNVNALELDDSALYLCASSFGSVGSPLHFGNGTRLTVT.

Regarding this clone: The read terminates 3 residues ahead of where the CDR3 ends, so the germline J gene completes it. The chain recombines TRBV19 with TRBJ1-1; D possibly corresponds to TRBD1 (5 bases). The CDR3 sequence is 13 residues long. Germline V gene data show CDR1 as LNHDA and CDR2 as SQIVND (reference sequence). Trimming stripped 6 bases from V and 4 bases from J, with 12 bases between. CDR3 DNA (partial): TGTGCCAGTAGCCACCGGGGGACCACTGAA. This translates into CASSHRGTTE. The complete CDR3 sequence is CASSHRGTTEAFF.

This clone has ten or more counts. The read ends 3 residues before the CDR3 terminus; that terminus is restored from the germline J gene. This chain connects TRBV20-1 to TRBJ2-3; D may be TRBD2 (7 bases). The CDR3 is made up of 17 amino acids. CDR1 is DFQATT and CDR2 is SNEGSKA in the germline V gene (reference sequence). Trimming pared 6 bases from V and 3 bases from J, leaving 25 bases between. This CDR3 reads CSAPGGGMVVGTDTQYF. The covered CDR3 bases are TGCAGTGCCCCGGGGGGCGGGATGGTAGTCGGGACAGATACG.

This clone was counted many times. The read terminates 3 residues ahead of where the CDR3 ends, so the germline J gene completes it. The chain employs TRBV20-1 and TRBJ2-2; D perhaps matches TRBD2 (5 bases). V was pared by 0 bases and J by 0 bases, with 17 bases between. The CDR3 extends over 18 amino acids. From germline, CDR1 is DFQATT and CDR2 SNEGSKA (reference sequence). The CDR3 region is CSARDPHVNSANTGELFF. The covered CDR3 bases are TGCAGTGCTAGAGATCCACATGTTAATAGCGCGAACACCGGGGAG.

In this sample, this clone turned up a few times. The CDR3 goes on 3 residues after the read ends, and that part is filled in from the germline J gene. The rearrangement uses TRBV7-9 and TRBJ2-1, with a tentative D call TRBD1 (8 bases). V lost 8 bases and J lost 9, with 23 bases in between. The CDR3 extends over 15 amino acids. The germline V gene has CDR1 SEHNR and CDR2 FQNEAQ (reference sequence). The CDR3 here is CASGGGQGASSEQFF. The CDR3 DNA, read in part, is TGTGCCAGCGGGGGAGGGCAGGGGGCGTCGAGTGAG.

Within the sample, this clone is medium-sized (0.01 to 0.1%). The read finishes 3 residues shy of the CDR3 end, and the germline J gene is used to complete it. The chain is built from TRBV18 and TRBJ2-1; 9 positions agree with TRBD2. The CDR3 contains 14 residues. Trimming cost V 3 bases and J 3 bases; bases outside gene matches: 0. Germline assignment: CDR1 KGHSH and CDR2 LQKENI. The CDR3 loop reads CASSPTSGYNEQFF. Incomplete CDR3 DNA: TGTGCCAGCTCACCGACTAGCGGCTACAATGAG.

A few counts support this clone. The sequence runs out 3 residues before the end of the CDR3; the remainder is reconstructed from the germline J gene. J is TRBJ2-2 and V is TRBV19; possibly TRBD1 for D (6 bases). Germline V gene lookup returns CDR1 LNHDA and CDR2 SQIVND (reference sequence). This CDR3 has 14 amino acids. Trimming left V 6 bases short and J 6 bases short, with 14 bases between. The part of the CDR3 DNA that was read is TGTGCCAGTAGCCCCTTACAGGGCCCCGGGGAG. This sequence encodes CASSPLQGPGE. The entire CDR3 is CASSPLQGPGELFF.

This clone was counted ten times or more. Coverage ceases 3 residues before the CDR3 finishes, and the germline J gene fills in the end. V and J are TRBV18 and TRBJ2-2; D remains ambiguous. CDR1 is KGHSH and CDR2 is LQKENI in the germline V gene. The V end was cut by 4 bases, the J end by 2 bases, with 11 bases between. The CDR3 covers 15 residues. CDR3 DNA (partial): TGTGCCAGCTCACAGTTTGATACTAACACCGGGGAG. Translating it yields CASSQFDTNTGE. The whole CDR3 protein reads CASSQFDTNTGELFF.

This clone was seen repeatedly, ten times or more. The read finishes 3 residues shy of the CDR3 end, and the germline J gene is used to complete it. The rearrangement links TRBV23-1 to TRBJ2-5; D may be TRBD2 (6 bases). TRBV23-1 is an ORF, and what it does is uncertain. V lost 0 bases, J lost 6 bases, and 11 bases lay in between. The CDR3 is made up of 14 amino acids. The DNA read from the CDR3 is TGCGCCAGCAGTCAATCACGGGGGAACAAGACC. Amino acids: CASSQSRGNKT. The complete CDR3 protein is CASSQSRGNKTQYF.

At least ten counts were recorded for this clone. Coverage ceases 3 residues before the CDR3 finishes, and the germline J gene fills in the end. The V and J genes are TRBV20-1 and TRBJ2-3; D may be TRBD1 (6 bases). CDR1 is DFQATT and CDR2 is SNEGSKA in the germline V gene (reference sequence). The CDR3 consists of 16 residues. Trimming took off 3 bases at V and 4 bases at J, with 20 bases between the two ends. Incomplete CDR3 DNA: TGCAGTGCTAGTGGGGCCCCAGGGGCCAGCTCAGATACG. Protein product: CSASGAPGASSDT. The full CDR3 is CSASGAPGASSDTQYF.

This clone appeared many times. The read halts 3 residues ahead of the CDR3 end, with the missing end drawn from the germline J gene. The J gene is TRBJ1-1, the V gene TRBV20-1; D is possibly TRBD1 (5 bases). Trimming stripped 5 bases from V and 3 bases from J, with 13 bases between. The CDR3 contains 13 residues. The germline V gene has CDR1 DFQATT and CDR2 SNEGSKA (reference sequence). This CDR3 is CSADVTEHTEAFF. The sequenced CDR3 bases are TGCAGTGCTGACGTGACAGAACACACTGAA.

A few counts support this clone. The read terminates 3 residues ahead of where the CDR3 ends, so the germline J gene completes it. The rearrangement uses TRBV20-1 and TRBJ2-5; D may match TRBD1 or TRBD2 (6 bases each). The germline V gene encodes CDR1 DFQATT and CDR2 SNEGSKA (reference sequence). This CDR3 contains 14 residues. V dropped 5 bases and J dropped 1 base, with 14 bases sitting between them. The sequenced part of the CDR3 DNA is TGCAGTGCTCAGGAGGGGGAGACCCAAGAGACC. This gives the protein CSAQEGETQET. The full CDR3 is CSAQEGETQETQYF.

This clone has more than one count but fewer than ten. The read stops 3 residues short of the end of the CDR3; the missing end is completed from the germline J gene. The J gene is TRBJ1-5, the V gene TRBV6-1, with D perhaps matching TRBD1 (6 bases). The CDR3 length is 15 residues. Germline assignment: CDR1 MNHNS and CDR2 SASEGT. V lost 4 bases to trimming and J lost 1 base, with 11 bases between them. The sequenced CDR3 bases are TGTGCCAGCAGTGCGAACAGGGTGAGCAATCAGCCC. It translates to CASSANRVSNQP. The whole CDR3 protein reads CASSANRVSNQPQHF.

There are many counts of this clone. The CDR3 end falls 3 residues outside the read, so it is completed with the germline J gene. The chain is built from TRBV20-1 and TRBJ2-5; the D gene is possibly TRBD2 (5 bases). V gave up 3 bases and J gave up 5 bases, with 13 bases separating them. The germline V gene encodes CDR1 DFQATT and CDR2 SNEGSKA (reference sequence). The CDR3 extends over 13 amino acids. This CDR3 is CSASGGSGETQYF. CDR3 DNA (partial): TGCAGTGCTAGTGGCGGGTCGGGTGAGACC.

This clone occurred many times. The CDR3 is cut off 3 residues early in the read; its end comes from the germline J gene. The V and J genes are TRBV5-4 and TRBJ1-4; the match to TRBD1 covers 8 bases. CDR1 is SGHNT, CDR2 YYREEE, per germline (reference sequence). This CDR3 is built from 15 residues. Trimming at V came to 0 bases and at J to 7 bases, leaving 5 bases not matched to a gene. Here the CDR3 reads CASSLGTGSGEKLFF. CDR3 DNA (partial): TGTGCCAGCAGCTTGGGGACAGGGTCGGGTGAAAAA. The complete variable domain, with remaining parts taken from reference TRBV5-4 and TRBJ1-4, reads ETGVTQSPTHLIKTRGQQVTLRCSSQSGHNTVSWYQQALGQGPQFIFQYYREEENGRGNFPPRFSGLQFPNYSSELNVNALELDDSALYLCASSLGTGSGEKLFFGSGTQLSVL.

This clone was counted many times. The observed sequence ends 3 residues before the CDR3 terminus, with the missing tail filled in from the germline J gene. The V gene is TRBV6-1, the J gene TRBJ1-6; 8 nucleotides align to TRBD1. V was pared by 4 bases and J by 9 bases, with 5 bases of the junction left unmatched. Looked up from germline, CDR1 is MNHNS and CDR2 is SASEGT. The length of the CDR3 is 14 residues. CDR3 in amino acids: CASSATGVGSPLHF. The part of the CDR3 DNA that was read is TGTGCCAGCAGTGCGACAGGGGTTGGTTCACCC.

About this clone itself: The sequenced fragment ends 3 residues before the CDR3 boundary, so the rest is inferred from the germline J gene. This chain links TRBV18 with TRBJ1-1; TRBD1 aligns across 7 bases. V was clipped by 4 bases and J by 0 bases; unmatched bases: 5. The CDR3 length is 15 residues. Germline-derived CDR1 and CDR2 are KGHSH and LQKENI. The CDR3 here is CASSRRTGMNTEAFF. The part of the CDR3 DNA that was read is TGTGCCAGCTCACGAAGGACAGGCATGAACACTGAA.

There are many counts of this clone. The read terminates 3 residues before the CDR3 end, so the remaining end is supplied by the germline J gene. V gene TRBV20-1 combines with J gene TRBJ2-1, with D possibly TRBD1 on 6 matching bases. Trimming took 4 bases from V and 7 from J, leaving 17 bases between them. Germline CDR1 and CDR2: DFQATT and SNEGSKA (reference sequence). The CDR3 is 14 residues long. This CDR3 reads CSATGESSGNEQFF. The DNA read from the CDR3 is TGCAGTGCTACAGGGGAAAGTAGTGGAAATGAG.

This clone was detected only a few times. The CDR3 loop reads CASSLTGIINEQFF. CDR3 bases read: TGTGCCAGCAGCTTAACAGGGATTATCAATGAG. This chain connects TRBV5-6 to TRBJ2-1; possibly TRBD1 for D (6 bases). From the germline J gene comes the end of the CDR3, since the read stops 3 residues before it. V was trimmed by 2 bases and J by 6 bases, leaving 12 bases between them. This CDR3 is 14 amino acids long. Per the germline V gene, CDR1 is SGHDT and CDR2 is YYEEEE.

This clone came up many times. The CDR3 end is not reached by the read, which stops 3 residues before it; the germline J gene fills it in. This rearrangement joins TRBV29-1 to TRBJ2-1; 7 bases fit TRBD1. Trimming cost V 7 bases and J 1 base; bases outside gene matches: 4. From germline, CDR1 is SQVTM and CDR2 ANQGSEA. CDR3 length equals 13 residues. CDR3 DNA (partial): TGCAGCGCCTGGACAGGATCCTACAATGAG. This gives the protein CSAWTGSYNE. Given in full, the CDR3 is CSAWTGSYNEQFF.

The table lists this clone with a few counts. The read ends 3 residues before the CDR3 terminus; that terminus is restored from the germline J gene. This chain joins TRBV7-2 and TRBJ1-1; no firm D call. The CDR3 length is 14 residues. Germline CDR1 SGHTA, CDR2 FQGNSA. V was cut by 1 base and J by 1 base, with 7 bases left in between. CDR3 DNA, as far as it was read: TGTGCCAGCAGCTTAGGGGCGGGGAACACTGAA. Its translation is CASSLGAGNTE. The whole CDR3 sequence is CASSLGAGNTEAFF.

Points on this clone: The observed sequence ends 3 residues before the CDR3 terminus, with the missing tail filled in from the germline J gene. The J gene is TRBJ2-7, the V gene TRBV7-2; 12 bases map to TRBD2. Germline assignment: CDR1 SGHTA and CDR2 FQGNSA. The CDR3 sequence is 15 residues long. J lost 5 bases, V lost 5 bases, and 7 bases had no gene match. The chain's CDR3 is CASSRGLAGSNEQYF. The covered CDR3 bases are TGTGCCAGCAGCCGTGGACTAGCGGGAAGCAACGAG.